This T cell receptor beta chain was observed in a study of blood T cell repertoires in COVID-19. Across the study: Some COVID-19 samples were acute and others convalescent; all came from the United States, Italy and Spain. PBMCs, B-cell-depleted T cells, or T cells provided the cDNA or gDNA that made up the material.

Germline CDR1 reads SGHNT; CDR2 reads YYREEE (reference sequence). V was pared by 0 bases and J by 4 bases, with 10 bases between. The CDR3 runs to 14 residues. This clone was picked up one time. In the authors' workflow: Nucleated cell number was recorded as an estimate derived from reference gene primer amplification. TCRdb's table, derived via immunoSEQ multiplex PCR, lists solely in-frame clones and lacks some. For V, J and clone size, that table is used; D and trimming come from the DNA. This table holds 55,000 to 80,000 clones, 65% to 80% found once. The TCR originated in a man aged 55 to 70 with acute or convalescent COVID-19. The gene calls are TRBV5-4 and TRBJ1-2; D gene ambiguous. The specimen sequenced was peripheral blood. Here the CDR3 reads CASSLDRRVYGYTF. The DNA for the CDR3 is TGTGCCAGCAGCTTGGATCGGAGAGTCTATGGCTACACCTTC.